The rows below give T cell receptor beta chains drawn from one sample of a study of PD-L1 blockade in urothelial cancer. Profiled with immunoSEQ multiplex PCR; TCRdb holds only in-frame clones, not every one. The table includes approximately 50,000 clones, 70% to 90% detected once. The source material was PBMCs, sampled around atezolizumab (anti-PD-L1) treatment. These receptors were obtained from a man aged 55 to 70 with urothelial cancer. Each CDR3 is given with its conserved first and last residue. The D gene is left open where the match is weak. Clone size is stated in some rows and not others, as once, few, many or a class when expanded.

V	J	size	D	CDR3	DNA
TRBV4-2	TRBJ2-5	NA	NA	CASSQDPPLRGETQYF	TGTGCCAGCAGCCAAGATCCCCCACTTCGCGGGGAGACCCAGTACTTC
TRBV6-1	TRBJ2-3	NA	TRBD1	CASSWDRGDTQYF	TGTGCCAGCAGTTGGGACAGGGGCGATACGCAGTATTTT
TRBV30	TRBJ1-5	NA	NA	CAWSAQSGGSGQPQHF	TGTGCCTGGAGTGCTCAATCGGGGGGCTCGGGTCAGCCCCAGCATTTT
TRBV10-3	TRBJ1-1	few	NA	CAIRAYSNTEAFF	TGTGCCATCAGGGCATATTCGAACACTGAAGCTTTCTTT
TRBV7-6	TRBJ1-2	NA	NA	CASSLEISSNYGYTF	TGTGCCAGCAGCTTAGAAATCTCCTCTAACTATGGCTACACCTTC
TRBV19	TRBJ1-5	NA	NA	CASSINLLTGDQPQHF	TGTGCCAGTAGTATAAACTTACTTACCGGGGATCAGCCCCAGCATTTT
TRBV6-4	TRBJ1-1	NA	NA	CASSEHHRETEAFF	TGTGCCAGCAGTGAACACCACAGGGAAACTGAAGCTTTCTTT
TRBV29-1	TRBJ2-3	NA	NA	CSVAGTHTQYF	TGCAGCGTAGCCGGGACTCATACGCAGTATTTT
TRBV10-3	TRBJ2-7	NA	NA	CAIQRESGVYEQYF	TGTGCCATCCAGAGGGAATCCGGAGTCTACGAGCAGTACTTC
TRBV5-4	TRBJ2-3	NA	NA	CASSPQRNRADTQYF	TGTGCCAGCAGCCCCCAGCGGAATCGGGCAGATACGCAGTATTTT
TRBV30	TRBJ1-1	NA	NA	CAWNLGANTEAFF	TGTGCCTGGAACCTTGGGGCGAACACTGAAGCTTTCTTT
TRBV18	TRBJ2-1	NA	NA	CASSRGGAMDEQFF	TGTGCCAGCTCACGAGGGGGGGCTATGGATGAGCAGTTCTTC
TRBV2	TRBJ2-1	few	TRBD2	CASSEGGKRESYYNEQFF	TGTGCCAGCAGTGAAGGGGGGAAGCGGGAGTCTTACTACAATGAGCAGTTCTTC
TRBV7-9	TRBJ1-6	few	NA	CASSLSGVNSPLHF	TGTGCCAGCAGCTTATCGGGGGTCAATTCACCCCTCCACTTT
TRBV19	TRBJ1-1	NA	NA	CASRRLEGNTEAFF	TGTGCCAGTAGAAGACTTGAGGGGAACACTGAAGCTTTCTTT
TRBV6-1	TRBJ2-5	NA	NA	CASSERSRAQETQYF	TGTGCCAGCAGTGAACGATCCAGGGCCCAAGAGACCCAGTACTTC
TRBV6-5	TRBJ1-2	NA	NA	CASSYGTGGGGYGYTF	TGTGCCAGCAGTTACGGCACCGGGGGGGGTGGCTATGGCTACACCTTC
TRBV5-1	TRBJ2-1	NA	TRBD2	CASSQTSGTHNEQFF	TGCGCCAGCAGCCAAACTAGCGGAACCCACAATGAGCAGTTCTTC
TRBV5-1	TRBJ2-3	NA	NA	CASSQVIERSTDTQYF	TGCGCCAGCAGCCAAGTCATAGAGCGAAGCACAGATACGCAGTATTTT
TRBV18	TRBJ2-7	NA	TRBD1	CASSIGQGYEQYF	TGTGCCAGCTCAATTGGACAGGGGTACGAGCAGTACTTC
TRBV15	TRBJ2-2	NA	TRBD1	CATSWGTDNTGELFF	TGTGCCACCAGCTGGGGGACAGACAACACCGGGGAGCTGTTTTTT
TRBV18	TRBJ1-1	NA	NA	CASSHTKGGVGTEAFF	TGTGCCAGCTCACACACTAAGGGGGGGGTTGGCACTGAAGCTTTCTTT
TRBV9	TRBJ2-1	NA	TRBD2	CASSVLAGGGYNEQFF	TGTGCCAGCAGCGTACTCGCGGGGGGTGGATACAATGAGCAGTTCTTC